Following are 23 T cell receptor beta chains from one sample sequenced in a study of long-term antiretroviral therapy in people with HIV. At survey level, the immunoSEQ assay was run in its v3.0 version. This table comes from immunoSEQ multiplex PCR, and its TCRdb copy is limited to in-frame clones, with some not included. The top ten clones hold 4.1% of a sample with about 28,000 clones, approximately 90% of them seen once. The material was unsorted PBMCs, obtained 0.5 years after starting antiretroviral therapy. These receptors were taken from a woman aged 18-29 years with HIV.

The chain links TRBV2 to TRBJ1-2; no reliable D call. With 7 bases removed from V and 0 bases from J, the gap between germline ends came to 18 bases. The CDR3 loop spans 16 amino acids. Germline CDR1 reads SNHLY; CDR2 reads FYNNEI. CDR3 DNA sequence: TGTGCCAGCAATGGGTTGGGAGGAACCGCTAACTATGGCTACACCTTC. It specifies CASNGLGGTANYGYTF.

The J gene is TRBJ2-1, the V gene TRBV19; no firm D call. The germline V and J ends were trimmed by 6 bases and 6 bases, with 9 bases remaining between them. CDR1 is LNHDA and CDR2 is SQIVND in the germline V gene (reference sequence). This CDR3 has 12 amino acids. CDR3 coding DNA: TGTGCCAGTAGGGCTCGGGTCAATGAGCAGTTCTTC. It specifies CASRARVNEQFF.

CDR3 amino acids: CASRTGGWEGYTF. The CDR3 nucleotides are TGTGCCAGCAGGACAGGGGGCTGGGAGGGCTACACCTTC. The gene calls are TRBV25-1 and TRBJ1-2; the match to TRBD1 covers 10 bases. CDR3 length equals 13 residues. The germline V gene encodes CDR1 MGHDK and CDR2 SYGVNS. The ends lost 6 bases at V and 8 bases at J; junction bases unmatched: 6.

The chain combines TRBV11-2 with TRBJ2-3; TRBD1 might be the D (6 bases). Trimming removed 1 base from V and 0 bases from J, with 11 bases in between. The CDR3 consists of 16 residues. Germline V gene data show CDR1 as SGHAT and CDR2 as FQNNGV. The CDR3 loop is CASSLAHRASTDTQYF. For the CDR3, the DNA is TGTGCCAGCAGCTTAGCCCACAGGGCTAGCACAGATACGCAGTATTTT.

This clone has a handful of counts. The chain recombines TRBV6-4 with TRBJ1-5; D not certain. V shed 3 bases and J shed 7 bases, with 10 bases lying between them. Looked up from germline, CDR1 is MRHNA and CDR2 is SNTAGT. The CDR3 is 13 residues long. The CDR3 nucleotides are TGTGCCAGCAGTGAGGACCGAACCCAGCCCCAGCATTTT. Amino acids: CASSEDRTQPQHF.

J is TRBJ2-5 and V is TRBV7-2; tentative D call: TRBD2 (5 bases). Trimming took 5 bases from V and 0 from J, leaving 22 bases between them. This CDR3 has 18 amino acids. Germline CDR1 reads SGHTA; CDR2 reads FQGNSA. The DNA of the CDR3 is TGTGCCAGCAGCCCCTTCGGTCGGGGAACCTCCCACCAAGAGACCCAGTACTTC. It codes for CASSPFGRGTSHQETQYF.

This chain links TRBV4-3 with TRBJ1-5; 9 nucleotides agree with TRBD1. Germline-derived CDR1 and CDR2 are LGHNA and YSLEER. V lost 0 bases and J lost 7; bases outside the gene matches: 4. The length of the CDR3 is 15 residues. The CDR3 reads CASSQDFGQGQPQHF. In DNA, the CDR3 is TGCGCCAGCAGCCAAGATTTTGGACAGGGGCAGCCCCAGCATTTT.

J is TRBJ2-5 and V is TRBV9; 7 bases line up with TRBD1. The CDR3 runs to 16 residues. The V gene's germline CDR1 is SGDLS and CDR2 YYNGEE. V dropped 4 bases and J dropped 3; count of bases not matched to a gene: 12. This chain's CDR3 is CASSTYPGTEEETQYF. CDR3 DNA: TGTGCCAGCAGCACCTACCCGGGGACAGAAGAAGAGACCCAGTACTTC.

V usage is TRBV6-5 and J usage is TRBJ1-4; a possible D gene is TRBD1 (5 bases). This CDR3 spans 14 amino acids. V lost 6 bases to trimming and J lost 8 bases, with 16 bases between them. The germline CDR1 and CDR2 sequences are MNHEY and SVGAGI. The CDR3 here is CASSLGQGREKLFF. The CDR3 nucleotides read TGTGCCAGCAGCCTCGGGCAGGGACGGGAAAAACTGTTTTTT.

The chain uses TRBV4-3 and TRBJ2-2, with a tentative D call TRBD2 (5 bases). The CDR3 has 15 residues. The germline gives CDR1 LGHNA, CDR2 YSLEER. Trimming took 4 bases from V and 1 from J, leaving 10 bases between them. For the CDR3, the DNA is TGCGCCAGCAGCCCGACCAGCGGGAACACCGGGGAGCTGTTTTTT. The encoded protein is CASSPTSGNTGELFF.

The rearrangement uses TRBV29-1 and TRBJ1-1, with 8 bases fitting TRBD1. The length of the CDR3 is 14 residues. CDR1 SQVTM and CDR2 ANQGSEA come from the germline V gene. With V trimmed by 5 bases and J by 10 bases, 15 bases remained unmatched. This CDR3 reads CSVPGGGLDRGAFF. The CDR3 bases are TGCAGCGTTCCTGGAGGGGGGCTAGACAGGGGAGCTTTCTTT.

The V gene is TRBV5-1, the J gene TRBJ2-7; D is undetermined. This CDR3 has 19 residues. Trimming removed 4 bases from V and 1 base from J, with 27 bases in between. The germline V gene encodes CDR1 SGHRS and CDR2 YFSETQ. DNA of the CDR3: TGCGCCAGCAGCATTGGGTCCTTCGATTGGGGTAGGAAGTCCTACGAGCAGTACTTC. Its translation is CASSIGSFDWGRKSYEQYF.

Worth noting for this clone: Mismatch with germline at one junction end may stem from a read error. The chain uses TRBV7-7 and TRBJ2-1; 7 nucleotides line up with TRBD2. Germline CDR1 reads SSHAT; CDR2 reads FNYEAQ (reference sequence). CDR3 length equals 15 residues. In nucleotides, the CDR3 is TGTGCTAGCAGCAACAGCGGGGAACCCTACAATGAGCAGTTCTTC. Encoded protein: CASSNSGEPYNEQFF.

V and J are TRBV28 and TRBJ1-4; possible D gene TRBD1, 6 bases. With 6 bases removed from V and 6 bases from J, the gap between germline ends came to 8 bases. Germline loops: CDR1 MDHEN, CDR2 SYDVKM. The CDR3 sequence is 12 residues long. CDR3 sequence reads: CASRGGDEKLFF. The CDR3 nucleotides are TGTGCCAGCAGAGGGGGAGATGAAAAACTGTTTTTT.

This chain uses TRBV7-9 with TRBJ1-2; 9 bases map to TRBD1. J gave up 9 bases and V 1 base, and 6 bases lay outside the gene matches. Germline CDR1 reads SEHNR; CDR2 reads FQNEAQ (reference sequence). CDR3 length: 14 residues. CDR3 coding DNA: TGTGCCAGCAGCTTAGATCCGGGACAGGGACGCTACACCTTC. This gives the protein CASSLDPGQGRYTF.

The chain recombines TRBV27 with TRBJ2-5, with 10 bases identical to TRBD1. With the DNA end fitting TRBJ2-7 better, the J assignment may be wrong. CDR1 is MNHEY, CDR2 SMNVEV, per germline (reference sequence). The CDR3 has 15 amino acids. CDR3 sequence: CASSSGTGASYEQYF. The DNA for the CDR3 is TGTGCCAGCAGTTCAGGGACAGGGGCGTCCTACGAGCAGTACTTC.

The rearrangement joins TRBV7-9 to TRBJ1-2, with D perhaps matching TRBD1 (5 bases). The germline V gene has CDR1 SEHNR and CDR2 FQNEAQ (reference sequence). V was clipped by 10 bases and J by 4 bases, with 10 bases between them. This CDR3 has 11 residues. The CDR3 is CAIEGPYGYTF. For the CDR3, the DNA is TGTGCCATCGAGGGACCCTATGGCTACACCTTC.

CDR3 nucleotides: TGTGCCAGCAGCTCCCTGGGGGGGGCTTGGGACACCGGGGAGCTGTTTTTT. Protein: CASSSLGGAWDTGELFF. The rearrangement joins TRBV7-3 to TRBJ2-2; D is possibly TRBD2 (7 bases). This CDR3 contains 17 residues. The V gene lost 4 bases and the J gene lost 3 bases, with 18 bases spanning the gap. Per germline, CDR1 SGHTA and CDR2 FQGTGA.

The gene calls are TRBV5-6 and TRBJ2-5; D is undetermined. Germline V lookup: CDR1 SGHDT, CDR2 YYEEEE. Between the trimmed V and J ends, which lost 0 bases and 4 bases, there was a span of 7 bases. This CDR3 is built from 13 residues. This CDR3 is CASSLAGLETQYF. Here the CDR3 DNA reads TGTGCCAGCAGCTTGGCCGGGTTAGAGACCCAGTACTTC.

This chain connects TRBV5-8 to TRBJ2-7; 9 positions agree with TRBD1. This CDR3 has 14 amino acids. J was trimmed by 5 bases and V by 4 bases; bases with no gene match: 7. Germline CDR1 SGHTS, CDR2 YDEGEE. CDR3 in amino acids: CASSVRDRAHEQYF. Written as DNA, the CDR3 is TGTGCCAGCAGCGTCCGGGACAGGGCCCACGAGCAGTACTTC.

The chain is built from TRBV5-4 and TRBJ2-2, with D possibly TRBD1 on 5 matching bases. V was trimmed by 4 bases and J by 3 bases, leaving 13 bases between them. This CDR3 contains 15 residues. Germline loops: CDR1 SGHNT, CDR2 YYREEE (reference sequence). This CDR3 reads CASSTGRVDTGELFF. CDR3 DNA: TGTGCCAGCAGCACGGGCAGGGTGGACACCGGGGAGCTGTTTTTT.

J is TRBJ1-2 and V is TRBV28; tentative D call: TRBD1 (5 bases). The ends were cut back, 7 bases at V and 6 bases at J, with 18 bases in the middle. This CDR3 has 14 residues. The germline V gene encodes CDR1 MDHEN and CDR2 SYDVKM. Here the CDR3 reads CASNGRVRLDGYTF. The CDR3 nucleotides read TGTGCCAGCAATGGCAGGGTGCGGCTAGATGGCTACACCTTC.

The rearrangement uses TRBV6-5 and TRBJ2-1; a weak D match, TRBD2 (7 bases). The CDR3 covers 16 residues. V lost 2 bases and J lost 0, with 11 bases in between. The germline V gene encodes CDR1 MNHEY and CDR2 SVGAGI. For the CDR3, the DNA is TGTGCCAGCAGTTACGAGGGGGGGGGCTCCTACAATGAGCAGTTCTTC. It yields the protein CASSYEGGGSYNEQFF.